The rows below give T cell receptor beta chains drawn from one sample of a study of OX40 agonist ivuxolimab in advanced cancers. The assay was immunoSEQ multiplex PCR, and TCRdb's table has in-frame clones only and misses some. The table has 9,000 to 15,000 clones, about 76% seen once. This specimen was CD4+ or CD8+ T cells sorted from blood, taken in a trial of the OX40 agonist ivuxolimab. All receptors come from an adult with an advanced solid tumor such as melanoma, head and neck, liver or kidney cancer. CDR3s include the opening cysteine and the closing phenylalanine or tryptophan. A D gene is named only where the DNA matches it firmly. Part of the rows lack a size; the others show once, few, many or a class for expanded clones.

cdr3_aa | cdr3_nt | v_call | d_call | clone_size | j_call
CASSVGQVGGEKLFF | TGTGCCAGCAGTGTAGGGCAAGTTGGGGGTGAAAAACTGTTTTTT | TRBV25-1 | NA | NA | TRBJ1-4
CASSPLGGHTEKLFF | TGTGCCAGCAGTCCCTTGGGGGGGCATACTGAAAAACTGTTTTTT | TRBV28 | NA | NA | TRBJ1-4
CASSAGGYNEQFF | TGTGCCAGCAGTGCGGGAGGATACAATGAGCAGTTCTTC | TRBV6-5 | TRBD2 | NA | TRBJ2-1
CSVVPSKGEVGGELFF | TGCAGCGTTGTACCCAGTAAGGGGGAAGTTGGCGGGGAGCTGTTTTTT | TRBV29-1 | NA | NA | TRBJ2-2
CASSQKASDQYF | TGCGCCAGCAGCCAGAAGGCTAGCGATCAGTACTTC | TRBV4-1 | NA | NA | TRBJ2-7
CASSGGDTQYF | TGTGCCAGCAGTGGGGGGGATACGCAGTATTTT | TRBV25-1 | NA | NA | TRBJ2-3
CASSLGTGGYEQYF | TGTGCCAGCAGTTTAGGGACAGGGGGCTACGAGCAGTACTTC | TRBV28 | TRBD1 | NA | TRBJ2-7
CASSLGVRGGYHTEAFF | TGTGCCAGCAGCTTAGGTGTTCGTGGAGGCTACCACACTGAAGCTTTCTTT | TRBV7-9 | NA | NA | TRBJ1-1
CASAIRVGDTEAFF | TGTGCCAGTGCCATCAGGGTCGGAGACACTGAAGCTTTCTTT | TRBV7-2 | NA | medium-sized | TRBJ1-1
CASSPRENTGELFF | TGTGCCAGCAGCCCACGGGAGAACACCGGGGAGCTGTTTTTT | TRBV5-4 | NA | NA | TRBJ2-2
CASSVDPMRYTF | TGTGCCAGCAGTGTTGATCCTATGCGCTACACCTTC | TRBV25-1 | NA | few | TRBJ1-2
CASSQGPEQYF | TGTGCCAGCAGCCAAGGTCCGGAGCAGTACTTC | TRBV14 | NA | NA | TRBJ2-7
CASSAFPGLAGVGYNEQFF | TGTGCCAGCAGTGCCTTCCCGGGACTAGCGGGAGTAGGCTACAATGAGCAGTTCTTC | TRBV6-4 | TRBD2 | NA | TRBJ2-1
CASSIGGNEQFF | TGTGCCAGTAGTATCGGTGGGAATGAGCAGTTCTTC | TRBV19 | NA | once | TRBJ2-1
CASSLAGPLGEQFF | TGCGCCAGCAGCTTGGCGGGACCCCTGGGGGAGCAGTTCTTC | TRBV5-1 | NA | NA | TRBJ2-1
CASSLGQGSNYGYTF | TGCGCCAGCAGCCTGGGACAGGGATCTAACTATGGCTACACCTTC | TRBV4-3 | TRBD1 | medium-sized | TRBJ1-2
CASSSSRESTDTQYF | TGTGCCAGCAGCTCCTCTAGGGAAAGCACAGATACGCAGTATTTT | TRBV7-9 | NA | NA | TRBJ2-3
CASSVRTEAFF | TGTGCCAGCAGTGTTCGGACTGAGGCTTTCTTT | TRBV25-1 | NA | NA | TRBJ1-1
CASSLTPPTDTQYF | TGTGCCAGCAGTTTAACTCCCCCCACAGATACGCAGTATTTT | TRBV27 | NA | NA | TRBJ2-3
CATSRDRGLSGNTIYF | TGTGCCACCAGCAGAGATCGAGGGCTCTCTGGAAACACCATATATTTT | TRBV15 | NA | NA | TRBJ1-3
CASSLGGSNYGYTF | TGTGCCAGCAGCCTAGGGGGCTCTAACTATGGCTACACCTTC | TRBV6-5 | TRBD1 | NA | TRBJ1-2
CASSFGFGRYYNEQFF | TGTGCCAGCAGTTTCGGTTTTGGGCGGTACTACAATGAGCAGTTCTTC | TRBV27 | NA | once | TRBJ2-1
CASSLGRNYEQYF | TGTGCCAGCAGTTTAGGCCGGAACTACGAGCAGTACTTC | TRBV28 | NA | large | TRBJ2-7
CASSLWGSGQYTEAFF | TGTGCCAGCAGTTTATGGGGCTCAGGGCAGTACACTGAAGCTTTCTTT | TRBV28 | NA | NA | TRBJ1-1
CASSNFGGGGTNTEAFF | TGTGCCAGCAGCAACTTCGGGGGCGGAGGTACGAACACTGAAGCTTTCTTT | TRBV7-6 | NA | medium-sized | TRBJ1-1
CAWSTGTGSNQPQHF | TGTGCCTGGAGTACCGGGACAGGGAGCAATCAGCCCCAGCATTTT | TRBV30 | TRBD1 | NA | TRBJ1-5